This section outlines one T cell receptor (beta chain) sequence together with its context. Its antigen remains unknown. These data are taken from a study of T cell responses to AZD1222 COVID-19 vaccine. Study findings and constraints: Repertoires were obtained solely post-peak T cell response.

V lost 6 bases, J lost 5 bases, and 7 bases stayed unmatched. The CDR3 spans 14 residues. Germline V gene data show CDR1 as MNHEY and CDR2 as SMNVEV (reference sequence). Assay used: immunoSEQ multiplex PCR; TCRdb lists only in-frame clones, some missing. The sample holds just under 150,000 clones; 85% to 90% are singletons and the top ten take around 5%. The source of this sequence is an adult who received the AZD1222 COVID-19 vaccine. This material consisted of peripheral blood, taken 28 days after the second AZD1222 dose. The genes are TRBV27 and TRBJ1-5; the match to TRBD1 covers 7 bases. Here the CDR3 reads CASSLLTGDQPQHF. In DNA form, the CDR3 reads TGTGCCAGCAGCCTACTAACAGGGGATCAGCCCCAGCATTTT.